These 6 T cell receptor beta chains were all obtained from the same sample, sequenced in a study of blood T cell repertoires in COVID-19. Repertoires were generated with immunoSEQ multiplex PCR, while TCRdb's copy carries only in-frame clones and drops some. Of 95,000 to 120,000 clones listed, about nine tenths are singletons. Sequences were obtained from peripheral blood. These receptors were obtained from a human donor in a cohort sampled during active COVID-19.

This chain connects TRBV6-1 to TRBJ2-7, with D possibly matching TRBD1 (5 bases). The CDR3 runs to 14 residues. The germline V and J ends were trimmed by 3 bases and 7 bases, with 16 bases remaining between them. Germline assignment: CDR1 MNHNS and CDR2 SASEGT. The CDR3 loop is CASSEKGRRFEQYF. The CDR3 bases are TGTGCCAGCAGTGAGAAGGGGCGACGCTTTGAGCAGTACTTC.

This chain links TRBV2 with TRBJ2-1; D is ambiguous. V shed 4 bases and J shed 10 bases, with 11 bases lying between them. CDR1 and CDR2 from the germline V gene are SNHLY and FYNNEI. The CDR3 is 12 residues long. CDR3 nucleotides: TGTGCCAGCAGTGCATGGGTGGAGGAGCAGTTCTTC. Its protein product is CASSAWVEEQFF.

This chain uses TRBV5-1 with TRBJ2-7; 8 bases align to TRBD2. Losses at the gene ends were 4 bases for V and 5 bases for J; bases not matched to a gene: 8. CDR1 and CDR2 (germline): SGHRS, YFSETQ. The CDR3 has 14 amino acids. The CDR3 nucleotides read TGCGCCAGCAGCCCAACGACTAGCGTAGACGAGCAGTACTTC. Protein: CASSPTTSVDEQYF.

The chain recombines TRBV7-9 with TRBJ2-3; 8 bases are a match to TRBD2. The CDR3 sequence is 16 residues long. The J segment lost 2 bases and the V segment lost 8 bases, leaving 12 bases of the junction unmatched. CDR1 and CDR2 from the germline V gene are SEHNR and FQNEAQ (reference sequence). CDR3 sequence reads: CASHHVTGGITDTQYF. DNA of the CDR3: TGTGCCAGCCACCATGTTACGGGGGGGATCACAGATACGCAGTATTTT.

The chain carries TRBV7-9 and TRBJ1-4, with 7 positions matching TRBD1. The CDR3 contains 19 residues. The V and J ends lost 1 base and 6 bases, in that order; junction bases with no gene match: 17. Germline values: CDR1 SEHNR, CDR2 FQNEAQ (reference sequence). DNA of the CDR3: TGTGCCAGCAGCTTAGTAGGGTTGACAGGGAAGGCTTTGGATGAAAAACTGTTTTTT. Protein product: CASSLVGLTGKALDEKLFF.

The chain combines TRBV6-5 with TRBJ1-4; a weak D match, TRBD1 (6 bases). Germline V gene data show CDR1 as MNHEY and CDR2 as SVGAGI. This CDR3 spans 15 amino acids. Trimming cost V 5 bases and J 6 bases, with 16 bases left between them. The CDR3 region is CASSPTGTSYEKLFF. CDR3 sequence (DNA): TGTGCCAGCAGTCCGACCGGGACATCTTATGAAAAACTGTTTTTT.